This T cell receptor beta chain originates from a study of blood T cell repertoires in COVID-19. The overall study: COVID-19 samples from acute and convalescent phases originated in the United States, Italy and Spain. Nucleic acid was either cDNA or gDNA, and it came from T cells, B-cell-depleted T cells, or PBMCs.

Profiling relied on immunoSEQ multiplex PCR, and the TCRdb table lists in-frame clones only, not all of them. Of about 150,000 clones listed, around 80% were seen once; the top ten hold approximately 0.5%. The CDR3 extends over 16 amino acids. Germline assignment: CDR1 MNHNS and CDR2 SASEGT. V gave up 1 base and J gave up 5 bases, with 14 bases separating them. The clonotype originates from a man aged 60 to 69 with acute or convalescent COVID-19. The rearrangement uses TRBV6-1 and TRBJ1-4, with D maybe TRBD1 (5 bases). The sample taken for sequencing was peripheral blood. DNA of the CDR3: TGTGCCAGCAGTGAAGGGTGGGGGGACCGCAATGAAAAACTGTTTTTT. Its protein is CASSEGWGDRNEKLFF.